One and the same sample provided the 27 T cell receptor beta chains below, sequenced in a study of control samples from healthy donors and cancer patients. TCRdb keeps only in-frame clones here, not all; method: immunoSEQ multiplex PCR. The table includes around 170,000 clones, about 93% detected once. The sample taken for sequencing was blood. These receptors all stem from a woman in her 30s in good health.

This sequence joins TRBV29-1 and TRBJ2-3; D is perhaps TRBD1 (6 bases). Per the germline V gene, CDR1 is SQVTM and CDR2 is ANQGSEA. Trimming took off 4 bases at V and 3 bases at J, with 8 bases between the two ends. CDR3 length: 12 residues. The CDR3 spells CSVAQGTDTQYF. CDR3 in DNA: TGCAGCGTTGCACAGGGAACAGATACGCAGTATTTT.

CDR3 bases: TGTGCCAGCAGCTTAGGGGGACAGGGGATCTACGAGCAGTACTTC. This sequence encodes CASSLGGQGIYEQYF. The chain has TRBV7-6 and TRBJ2-7; 10 bases are a match to TRBD1. Germline-derived CDR1 and CDR2 are SGHVS and FNYEAQ. V was clipped by 1 base and J by 3 bases; unmatched bases: 3. CDR3 size: 15 residues.

This chain connects TRBV7-2 to TRBJ2-6; D gene uncertain. Trimming removed 1 base from V and 2 bases from J, with 6 bases in between. The CDR3 consists of 15 residues. Germline V gives CDR1 SGHTA, CDR2 FQGNSA. This chain's CDR3 is CASSLEGTGANVLTF. The CDR3 region has the DNA TGTGCCAGCAGCTTAGAAGGCACTGGGGCCAACGTCCTGACTTTC.

The chain employs TRBV6-2 or TRBV6-3 and TRBJ2-7, with a weak D call TRBD1 (5 bases). This CDR3 is built from 15 residues. Germline CDR1 is MNHEY and CDR2 is SVGEGT. V gave up 2 bases and J gave up 2 bases, with 13 bases separating them. CDR3 amino acids: CASSYVPTGAYEQYF. In DNA, the CDR3 is TGTGCCAGCAGTTACGTCCCTACAGGCGCCTACGAGCAGTACTTC.

The chain employs TRBV15 and TRBJ2-3, with D possibly TRBD2 on 5 matching bases. Germline V gene lookup returns CDR1 LNHNV and CDR2 YYDKDF (reference sequence). The CDR3 is made up of 16 amino acids. Trimming removed 0 bases from V and 0 bases from J, with 10 bases in between. In nucleotides, the CDR3 is TGTGCCACCAGCAGAGACGATCGGACTAGCACAGATACGCAGTATTTT. Translating gives CATSRDDRTSTDTQYF.

V and J are TRBV6-5 and TRBJ2-1, with D unresolved. In germline, CDR1 is MNHEY, CDR2 SVGAGI. This CDR3 is 11 amino acids long. V shed 4 bases and J shed 5 bases, with 3 bases lying between them. The CDR3 sequence: CASSSNNEQFF. CDR3 coding DNA: TGTGCCAGCAGTTCGAACAATGAGCAGTTCTTC.

In its sample, this clone was seen once. The chain couples TRBV2 to TRBJ1-3; D possibly corresponds to TRBD1 (5 bases). Germline loops: CDR1 SNHLY, CDR2 FYNNEI. This CDR3 has 17 residues. V was cut by 6 bases and J by 0 bases, with 18 bases left in between. This CDR3 is CASSPSQGRLSGNTIYF. The CDR3 DNA reads as TGTGCCAGCAGCCCAAGCCAGGGTCGGCTCTCTGGAAACACCATATATTTT.

This sequence joins TRBV9 and TRBJ2-3, with TRBD2 identical over 7 bases. Germline V gives CDR1 SGDLS, CDR2 YYNGEE. Losses at the gene ends were 4 bases for V and 6 bases for J; bases not matched to a gene: 2. This CDR3 spans 12 amino acids. CDR3 sequence reads: CASSPSGDTQYF. The CDR3 DNA follows: TGTGCCAGCAGCCCTAGCGGTGATACGCAGTATTTT.

The CDR3 DNA reads as TGTGCCAGCAGAAATTCCGGGACACGTTACACCGGGGAGCTGTTTTTT. Translating gives CASRNSGTRYTGELFF. This chain links TRBV6-6 with TRBJ2-2; D perhaps matches TRBD1 (6 bases). CDR1 and CDR2 (germline): MNHNY, SVGAGI (reference sequence). This CDR3 contains 16 residues. Trimming pared 6 bases from V and 3 bases from J, leaving 17 bases between.

The chain uses TRBV5-4 and TRBJ2-2; 11 positions match TRBD2. Per germline, CDR1 SGHNT and CDR2 YYREEE (reference sequence). The J segment lost 4 bases and the V segment lost 4 bases, leaving 12 bases of the junction unmatched. The CDR3 has 18 residues. The CDR3 region is CASSPAGSGRAGTGELFF. Here the CDR3 DNA reads TGTGCCAGCAGCCCGGCGGGTAGCGGGAGGGCGGGCACCGGGGAGCTGTTTTTT.

The genes are TRBV13 and TRBJ2-5; D unresolved. Germline V gene lookup returns CDR1 PRHDT and CDR2 FYEKMQ (reference sequence). The CDR3 runs to 13 residues. Trimming removed 1 base from V and 5 bases from J, with 8 bases in between. CDR3 region: CASSLAPVETQYF. The CDR3 nucleotides read TGTGCCAGCAGCTTAGCCCCTGTGGAGACCCAGTACTTC. The variable domain in full, completed from reference TRBV13 and TRBJ2-5, reads AAGVIQSPRHLIKEKRETATLKCYPIPRHDTVYWYQQGPGQDPQFLISFYEKMQSDKGSIPDRFSAQQFSDYHSELNMSSLELGDSALYFCASSLAPVETQYFGPGTRLLVL.

This chain uses TRBV6-6 with TRBJ2-2, with unresolved D. Trimming took off 2 bases at V and 8 bases at J, with 6 bases between the two ends. CDR1 is MNHNY and CDR2 is SVGAGI in the germline V gene (reference sequence). This CDR3 spans 12 amino acids. CDR3 coding DNA: TGTGCCAGCAGTTACGGCGGAGGGGAGCTGTTTTTT. Translating it yields CASSYGGGELFF.

The rearrangement joins TRBV24-1 to TRBJ2-5; no clear D gene. CDR1 and CDR2 from the germline V gene are KGHDR and SFDVKD. CDR3 length: 14 amino acids. V was pared by 3 bases and J by 5 bases, with 12 bases between. The CDR3 sequence is CATSDHGDPETQYF. The CDR3 region has the DNA TGTGCCACCAGTGATCATGGGGATCCGGAGACCCAGTACTTC.

V usage is TRBV4-2 and J usage is TRBJ2-1, with 10 bases aligning to TRBD2. The CDR3 sequence is 16 residues long. The germline gives CDR1 LGHNA, CDR2 YNFKEQ. With V trimmed by 2 bases and J by 7 bases, 8 bases remained unmatched. DNA of the CDR3: TGTGCCAGCAGCCAATCTAGCGGGAGTCTCCTTAATGAGCAGTTCTTC. Protein sequence: CASSQSSGSLLNEQFF.

V is TRBV4-1 and J is TRBJ2-3; 7 nucleotides agree with TRBD2. V shed 0 bases and J 0 bases; nucleotides not matched to a gene: 9. The CDR3 consists of 18 residues. Germline-derived CDR1 and CDR2 are MGHRA and YSYEKL. The CDR3, as DNA: TGCGCCAGCAGCCAAGACCCCTTCAGCGGGGCCAGCACAGATACGCAGTATTTT. This gives the protein CASSQDPFSGASTDTQYF.

In its sample, this clone was seen once. The rearrangement uses TRBV27 and TRBJ2-7; D call uncertain. V was trimmed by 4 bases and J by 0 bases, leaving 10 bases between them. Germline V gene lookup returns CDR1 MNHEY and CDR2 SMNVEV (reference sequence). The CDR3 sequence is 14 residues long. CDR3: CASSSVSNSYEQYF. The CDR3 DNA reads TGTGCCAGCAGTTCGGTTAGCAACTCCTACGAGCAGTACTTC.

The chain is built from TRBV5-5 and TRBJ2-2; possibly TRBD1 for D (6 bases). V gave up 4 bases and J gave up 0 bases, with 16 bases separating them. The CDR3 covers 17 residues. From germline, CDR1 is SGHKS and CDR2 YYEKEE (reference sequence). The CDR3 region is CASSDYLDRSNTGELFF. CDR3 DNA sequence: TGTGCCAGCAGCGACTATTTGGACAGATCGAACACCGGGGAGCTGTTTTTT.

The chain carries TRBV12-5 and TRBJ1-5, with a tentative D call TRBD1 (5 bases). Germline loops: CDR1 LGHNT, CDR2 FRNRAP. This CDR3 spans 16 amino acids. V gave up 0 bases and J gave up 7 bases, with 16 bases separating them. CDR3 nucleotides: TGTGCTAGTGGTTTGGTACTGGGCCAGGGTTGGCAGCCCCAGCATTTT. This codes for CASGLVLGQGWQPQHF.

The V call is TRBV29-1, the J call TRBJ2-3; D unresolved. This CDR3 region has 11 residues. Trimming stripped 4 bases from V and 6 bases from J, with 8 bases between. From germline, CDR1 is SQVTM and CDR2 ANQGSEA. The CDR3 region is CSVGTPDTQYF. The CDR3 DNA follows: TGCAGCGTTGGTACTCCGGATACGCAGTATTTT.

This chain connects TRBV19 to TRBJ2-1; 12 positions match TRBD2. V lost 9 bases to trimming and J lost 4 bases; unmatched junction nucleotides: 7. Germline V lookup: CDR1 LNHDA, CDR2 SQIVND (reference sequence). The length of the CDR3 is 15 residues. CDR3 bases: TGTGCCAGCCAACCGACTAGCGGGGGATACAATGAGCAGTTCTTC. The encoded protein is CASQPTSGGYNEQFF.

This chain connects TRBV10-2 to TRBJ2-1; the D gene is possibly TRBD2 (5 bases). Germline assignment: CDR1 WSHSY and CDR2 SAAADI. V lost 8 bases and J lost 5, with 7 bases in between. The CDR3 spans 11 residues. The CDR3 sequence is CASALDNEQFF. CDR3 nucleotides: TGCGCCAGCGCACTAGACAATGAGCAGTTCTTC.

The chain combines TRBV19 with TRBJ2-1, with D tentatively TRBD2 (5 bases). CDR3 size: 16 residues. V gave up 5 bases and J gave up 7 bases, with 21 bases separating them. The germline gives CDR1 LNHDA, CDR2 SQIVND (reference sequence). For the CDR3, the DNA is TGTGCCAGTAGTGCCATCCTAGCTCTTTATTTAAATGAGCAGTTCTTC. It codes for CASSAILALYLNEQFF.

The chain carries TRBV12-5 and TRBJ1-6; D not certain. Trimming took 6 bases from V and 7 from J, leaving 19 bases between them. The CDR3 has 16 residues. CDR1 and CDR2 from the germline V gene are LGHNT and FRNRAP. As DNA, the CDR3 is TGTGCTAGTGGCCCGGAGACGGTTGGGATCAATTCACCCCTCCACTTT. Amino acid sequence: CASGPETVGINSPLHF.

The chain recombines TRBV12-3 or TRBV12-4 with TRBJ1-5; D is undetermined. Trimming shortened V by 3 bases and J by 4 bases, and 7 bases separated the two germline ends. The CDR3 covers 13 residues. CDR3 residues: CASSFAVNQPQHF. CDR3 coding DNA: TGTGCCAGCAGTTTTGCGGTGAATCAGCCCCAGCATTTT.

The rearrangement joins TRBV7-9 to TRBJ1-1; TRBD1 is a possible D gene (5 bases). The CDR3 loop spans 15 amino acids. The V gene lost 3 bases and the J gene lost 5 bases, with 16 bases spanning the gap. Germline lookup yields CDR1 SEHNR and CDR2 FQNEAQ (reference sequence). The CDR3 bases are TGTGCCAGCAGCTTGGGGTGGGGCGAAGCAACTGAAGCTTTCTTT. Translated, it gives CASSLGWGEATEAFF.

The chain employs TRBV29-1 and TRBJ2-3, with 8 bases aligning to TRBD2. V shed 6 bases, J shed 5 bases, and the junction held 10 bases outside the gene matches. CDR1 and CDR2 from the germline V gene are SQVTM and ANQGSEA. The CDR3 is 14 amino acids. The CDR3 region is CSVEQRERLDTQYF. The CDR3 DNA is TGCAGCGTGGAACAGCGGGAGCGCCTAGATACGCAGTATTTT.

The rearrangement uses TRBV11-3 and TRBJ1-3; 10 bases align to TRBD1. The V gene end was trimmed by 5 bases and the J gene end by 4 bases; junction bases not matched to a gene: 2. The CDR3 runs 14 residues. Germline lookup yields CDR1 SGHNT and CDR2 YENEEA. The CDR3 here is CASSDRGPGNTIYF. The CDR3 region has the DNA TGTGCCAGCAGCGACAGGGGGCCCGGAAACACCATATATTTT.